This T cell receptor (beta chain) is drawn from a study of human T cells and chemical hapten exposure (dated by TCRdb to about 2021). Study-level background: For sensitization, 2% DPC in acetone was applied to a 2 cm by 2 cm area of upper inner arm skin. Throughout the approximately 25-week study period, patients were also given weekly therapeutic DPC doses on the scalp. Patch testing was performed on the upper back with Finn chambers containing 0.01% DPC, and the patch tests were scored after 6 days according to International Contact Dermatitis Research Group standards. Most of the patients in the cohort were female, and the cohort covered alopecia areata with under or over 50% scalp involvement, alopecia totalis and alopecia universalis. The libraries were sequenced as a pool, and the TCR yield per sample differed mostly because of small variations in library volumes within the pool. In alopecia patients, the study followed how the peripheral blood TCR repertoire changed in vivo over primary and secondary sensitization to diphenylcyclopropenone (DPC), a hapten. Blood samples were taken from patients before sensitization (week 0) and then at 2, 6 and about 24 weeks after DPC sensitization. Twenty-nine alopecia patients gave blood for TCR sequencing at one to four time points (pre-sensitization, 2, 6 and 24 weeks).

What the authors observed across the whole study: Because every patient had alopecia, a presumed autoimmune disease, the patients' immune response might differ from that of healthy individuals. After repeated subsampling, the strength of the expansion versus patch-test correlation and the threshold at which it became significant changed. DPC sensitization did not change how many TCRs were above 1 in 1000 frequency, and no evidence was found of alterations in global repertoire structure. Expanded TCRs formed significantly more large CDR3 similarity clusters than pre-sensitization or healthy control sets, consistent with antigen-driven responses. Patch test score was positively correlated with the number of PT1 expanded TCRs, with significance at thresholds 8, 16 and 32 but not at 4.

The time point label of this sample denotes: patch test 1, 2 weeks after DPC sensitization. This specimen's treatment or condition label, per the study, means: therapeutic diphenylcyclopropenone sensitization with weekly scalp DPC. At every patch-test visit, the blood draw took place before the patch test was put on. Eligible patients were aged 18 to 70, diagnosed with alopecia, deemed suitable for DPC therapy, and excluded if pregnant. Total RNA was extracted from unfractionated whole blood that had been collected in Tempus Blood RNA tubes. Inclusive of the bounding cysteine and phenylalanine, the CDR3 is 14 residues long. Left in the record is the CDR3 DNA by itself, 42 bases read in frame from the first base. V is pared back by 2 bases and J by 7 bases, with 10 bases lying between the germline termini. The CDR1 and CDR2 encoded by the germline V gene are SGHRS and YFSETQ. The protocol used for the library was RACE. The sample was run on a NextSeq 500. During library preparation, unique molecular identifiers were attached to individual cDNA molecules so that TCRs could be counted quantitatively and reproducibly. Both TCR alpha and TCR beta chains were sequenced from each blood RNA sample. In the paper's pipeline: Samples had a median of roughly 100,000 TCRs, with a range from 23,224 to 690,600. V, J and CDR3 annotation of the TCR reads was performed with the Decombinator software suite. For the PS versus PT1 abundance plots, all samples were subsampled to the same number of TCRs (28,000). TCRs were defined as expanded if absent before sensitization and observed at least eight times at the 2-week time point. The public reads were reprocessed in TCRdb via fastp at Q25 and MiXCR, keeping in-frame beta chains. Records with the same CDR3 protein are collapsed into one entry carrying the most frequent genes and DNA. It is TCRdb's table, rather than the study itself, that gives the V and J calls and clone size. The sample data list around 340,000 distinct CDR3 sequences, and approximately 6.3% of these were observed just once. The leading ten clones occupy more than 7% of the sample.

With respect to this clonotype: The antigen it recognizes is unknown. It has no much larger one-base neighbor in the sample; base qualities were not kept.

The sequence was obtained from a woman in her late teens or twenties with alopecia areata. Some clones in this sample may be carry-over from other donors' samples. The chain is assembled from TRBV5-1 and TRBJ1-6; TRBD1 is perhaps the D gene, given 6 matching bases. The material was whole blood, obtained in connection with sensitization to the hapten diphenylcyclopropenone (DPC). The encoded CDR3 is CASSFEGGNSPLHF. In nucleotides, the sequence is TGCGCCAGCAGCTTCGAAGGGGGAAATTCACCCCTCCACTTT.